Each of the 19 T cell receptor beta chains below was sequenced from the same sample in a study of blood T cell repertoires in COVID-19. This table comes from immunoSEQ multiplex PCR, and its TCRdb copy is limited to in-frame clones, with some not included. The data contain tens of thousands of clones, 75% to 90% of them singletons. The sample taken for sequencing was peripheral blood. The receptor source for this set is a human donor in a cohort sampled during active COVID-19.

The chain recombines TRBV5-1 with TRBJ1-1; 7 bases map to TRBD1. Germline CDR1 and CDR2: SGHRS and YFSETQ. The ends lost 5 bases at V and 5 bases at J; junction bases unmatched: 12. The CDR3 sequence is 15 residues long. In DNA, the CDR3 is TGCGCCAGCAGGCTTACAGGGGCTTCGAGGACTGAAGCTTTCTTT. Translating it yields CASRLTGASRTEAFF.

This chain joins TRBV7-3 and TRBJ2-7, with D perhaps TRBD1 (6 bases). CDR3 size: 15 residues. Germline CDR1 SGHTA, CDR2 FQGTGA. Trimming stripped 2 bases from V and 0 bases from J, with 11 bases between. The CDR3 coding sequence is TGTGCCAGCAGCTTATCAGGGGTCAGCTCCTACGAGCAGTACTTC. This translates into CASSLSGVSSYEQYF.

This chain links TRBV4-3 with TRBJ1-3; possibly TRBD1 for D (5 bases). The CDR3 loop spans 16 amino acids. Looked up from germline, CDR1 is LGHNA and CDR2 is YSLEER. Between the trimmed V and J ends, which lost 0 bases and 5 bases, there was a span of 14 bases. DNA for the CDR3: TGCGCCAGCAGCCAAGATCTAGGACAAACTAGAAACACCATATATTTT. This sequence encodes CASSQDLGQTRNTIYF.

The V gene is TRBV9, the J gene TRBJ1-3; D ambiguous. The CDR3 covers 16 residues. Germline V gives CDR1 SGDLS, CDR2 YYNGEE. The V end lost 0 bases, the J end lost 0 bases, and 10 bases lay between the germline ends. CDR3 residues: CASSVGGVLSGNTIYF. For the CDR3, the DNA is TGTGCCAGCAGCGTAGGGGGAGTTCTCTCTGGAAACACCATATATTTT.

The rearrangement joins TRBV7-9 to TRBJ2-5, with D unresolved. The V end was cut by 5 bases, the J end by 1 base, with 8 bases between. The germline gives CDR1 SEHNR, CDR2 FQNEAQ (reference sequence). CDR3 length equals 13 residues. CDR3 in amino acids: CASSPPRQETQYF. DNA for the CDR3: TGTGCCAGCAGCCCTCCCCGCCAAGAGACCCAGTACTTC.

V and J are TRBV10-1 and TRBJ2-3; D remains ambiguous. This CDR3 is built from 13 residues. CDR1 and CDR2 (germline): WNHNN, SYGVQD (reference sequence). V lost 5 bases and J 2 bases, leaving 8 bases between the germline ends. The CDR3 sequence is CASSNDITDTQYF. CDR3 DNA: TGCGCCAGCAGTAACGACATCACAGATACGCAGTATTTT.

The chain recombines TRBV9 with TRBJ2-6; possibly TRBD2 for D (5 bases). Per germline, CDR1 SGDLS and CDR2 YYNGEE. This CDR3 is built from 16 residues. Trimming removed 0 bases at V and 0 bases at J, with 7 bases between. The DNA for the CDR3 is TGTGCCAGCAGCGTAGTCGGGAACTCTGGGGCCAACGTCCTGACTTTC. Protein sequence: CASSVVGNSGANVLTF.

This chain connects TRBV5-6 to TRBJ2-6, with no clear D. Trimming took off 0 bases at V and 0 bases at J, with 7 bases between the two ends. Germline V lookup: CDR1 SGHDT, CDR2 YYEEEE. This CDR3 has 16 residues. This CDR3 reads CASSLGVFSGANVLTF. The CDR3 DNA reads as TGTGCCAGCAGCTTGGGTGTATTCTCTGGGGCCAACGTCCTGACTTTC.

The chain couples TRBV5-1 to TRBJ2-1, with TRBD2 matching over 11 bases. There are 17 residues in the CDR3. The J segment lost 6 bases and the V segment lost 0 bases, leaving 8 bases of the junction unmatched. Germline CDR1 and CDR2: SGHRS and YFSETQ. The CDR3 DNA is TGCGCCAGCAGCTTGGGACTAGCGGGAATTGGGTCCAATGAGCAGTTCTTC. It encodes CASSLGLAGIGSNEQFF.

The chain couples TRBV10-3 to TRBJ1-4; D possibly corresponds to TRBD1 (5 bases). Germline V gives CDR1 ENHRY, CDR2 SYGVKD. The CDR3 runs to 12 residues. The V and J ends lost 5 bases and 8 bases respectively, with 9 bases between them. CDR3 sequence reads: CAISPRGEKLFF. CDR3 in DNA: TGTGCCATCAGTCCAAGGGGCGAAAAACTGTTTTTT.

This chain links TRBV28 with TRBJ1-2; TRBD1 aligns across 9 bases. Germline CDR1 is MDHEN and CDR2 is SYDVKM. This CDR3 is built from 18 residues. V gave up 5 bases and J gave up 0 bases; unmatched junction bases: 13. CDR3: CASSIYRGLSGANYGYTF. In nucleotides, the CDR3 is TGTGCCAGCAGTATCTACAGGGGGCTCTCGGGGGCTAACTATGGCTACACCTTC.

This chain joins TRBV5-4 and TRBJ1-6, with 7 bases matching TRBD1. Germline V gene sequence: CDR1 SGHNT, CDR2 YYREEE (reference sequence). This CDR3 contains 14 residues. Trimming removed 4 bases from V and 10 bases from J; junction bases left unmatched: 8. CDR3 region: CASSQKTGRSPLHF. CDR3 in DNA: TGTGCCAGCAGCCAGAAGACAGGGAGGTCACCCCTCCACTTT.

The chain uses TRBV7-6 and TRBJ2-1; tentatively, D is TRBD2 (5 bases). V was shortened by 2 bases and J by 6 bases, with 14 bases between the two germline ends. This CDR3 spans 15 amino acids. Germline CDR1 SGHVS, CDR2 FNYEAQ. CDR3 in amino acids: CASSLPSTRANEQFF. The CDR3 DNA sequence: TGTGCCAGCAGCTTACCCTCTACTAGAGCCAATGAGCAGTTCTTC.

This clone was counted once. This sequence joins TRBV7-9 and TRBJ2-7; 7 bases are a match to TRBD2. V lost 5 bases, J lost 3 bases, and 4 bases stayed unmatched. CDR3 size: 13 residues. CDR1 is SEHNR, CDR2 FQNEAQ, per germline (reference sequence). This CDR3 is CASSPGLVYEQYF. CDR3 DNA: TGTGCCAGCAGCCCCGGACTAGTCTACGAGCAGTACTTC.

The chain carries TRBV12-3 or TRBV12-4 and TRBJ1-4, with a tentative D call TRBD1 (6 bases). V gave up 7 bases and J gave up 7 bases, with 13 bases separating them. The CDR3 consists of 13 residues. DNA of the CDR3: TGTGCCAGCACCCCCAGGGGCGGTGAAAAACTGTTTTTT. Protein: CASTPRGGEKLFF.

The rearrangement links TRBV4-3 to TRBJ1-1; D is uncertain. V was cut by 0 bases and J by 1 base, with 6 bases left in between. The CDR3 spans 14 residues. Germline V lookup: CDR1 LGHNA, CDR2 YSLEER. The CDR3 DNA is TGCGCCAGCAGCCAAGATGAGGGGAACACTGAAGCTTTCTTT. This sequence encodes CASSQDEGNTEAFF.

V gene TRBV27 combines with J gene TRBJ2-3, with 11 bases matching TRBD2. Germline V CDR1 and CDR2: MNHEY, SMNVEV (reference sequence). The junction had 6 bases not matched to a gene; V was cut back by 0 bases and J by 4 bases. The CDR3 is 17 residues long. CDR3 protein: CASSLSGGGLAADTQYF. In DNA, the CDR3 is TGTGCCAGCAGTTTATCGGGGGGGGGACTAGCGGCAGATACGCAGTATTTT.

This clone appeared a few times. This chain joins TRBV28 and TRBJ2-7, with TRBD1 matching over 9 bases. This CDR3 has 15 amino acids. From germline, CDR1 is MDHEN and CDR2 SYDVKM. The trim removed 6 bases at V and 4 bases at J, leaving 10 bases unmatched. In DNA form, the CDR3 reads TGTGCCAGCAGCCAAACGGGGACAGGGAAGTACGAGCAGTACTTC. Protein sequence: CASSQTGTGKYEQYF.

V and J are TRBV7-9 and TRBJ1-2; the match to TRBD1 covers 7 bases. The V gene end was trimmed by 0 bases and the J gene end by 7 bases; junction bases not matched to a gene: 8. The length of the CDR3 is 15 residues. Per the germline V gene, CDR1 is SEHNR and CDR2 is FQNEAQ (reference sequence). The CDR3 loop is CASSLATGAQGGYTF. CDR3 sequence (DNA): TGTGCCAGCAGCTTAGCAACAGGGGCCCAAGGTGGCTACACCTTC.